The clone carrying this TCR beta chain was observed a few times. What it binds is unknown. This specimen comes from a study of cytomegalovirus exposure and HLA in healthy donors. Overall study results and limits: When presence/absence was analysed, sequencing depth was taken to be roughly uniform across donors.

Donors consisted of healthy bone marrow donors. The CDR3 has 12 residues. Germline V gives CDR1 SGHVS, CDR2 FNYEAQ. V shed 5 bases and J shed 14 bases, with 16 bases lying between them. The primer mix had 60 Vbeta and 13 Jbeta primers. The repertoire was sequenced with immunoSEQ multiplex PCR; TCRdb's copy has only in-frame clones and lacks some. The data contain 150,000 to 200,000 clones, around 78% of them seen just once; the ten biggest clones take up just over 3%. The source of this sequence is a middle-aged woman in good health and CMV-seronegative. The chain carries TRBV7-6 and TRBJ1-3; D remains unclear. Sequencing was carried out using PBMCs. CDR3 sequence reads: CASSRSGSHLYF. Written as DNA, the CDR3 is TGTGCCAGCAGCCGATCCGGGAGCCACCTATATTTT.